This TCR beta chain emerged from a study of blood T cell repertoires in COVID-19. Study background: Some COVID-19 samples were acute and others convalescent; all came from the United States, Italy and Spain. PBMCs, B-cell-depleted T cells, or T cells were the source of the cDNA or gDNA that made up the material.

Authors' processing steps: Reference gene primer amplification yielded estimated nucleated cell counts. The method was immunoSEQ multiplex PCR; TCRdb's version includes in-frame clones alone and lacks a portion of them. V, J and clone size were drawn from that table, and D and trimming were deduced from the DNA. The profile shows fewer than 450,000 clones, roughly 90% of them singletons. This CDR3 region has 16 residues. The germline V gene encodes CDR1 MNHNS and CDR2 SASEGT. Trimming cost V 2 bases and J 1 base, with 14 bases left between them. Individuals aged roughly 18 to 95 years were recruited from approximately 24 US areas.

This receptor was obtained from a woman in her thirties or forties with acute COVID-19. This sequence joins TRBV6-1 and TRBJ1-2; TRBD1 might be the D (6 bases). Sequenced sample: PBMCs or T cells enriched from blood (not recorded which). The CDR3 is CASSETGLIDNYGYTF. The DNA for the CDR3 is TGTGCCAGCAGTGAAACAGGGCTGATCGATAACTATGGCTACACCTTC.